This record covers a single T cell receptor (beta chain). The CDR3 extends over 14 amino acids. J gave up 8 bases and V 4 bases, and 4 bases lay outside the gene matches. CDR1 and CDR2 from the germline V gene are SGHTA and FQGNSA. This entry comes from a study of control samples from healthy donors and cancer patients. Sequenced by immunoSEQ multiplex PCR; TCRdb stores in-frame clones only, minus some. The sample lists 150,000 to 200,000 clones; 91% were seen once. The V gene is TRBV7-2, the J gene TRBJ2-2; 10 nucleotides match TRBD2. This TCR was sampled from a woman under 40 in good health. The sequenced sample consisted of blood. CDR3 sequence reads: CASSSLAGAGELFF. For the CDR3, the DNA is TGTGCCAGCAGCTCGCTAGCGGGAGCAGGGGAGCTGTTTTTT.